This TCR beta chain is from a study of cytomegalovirus exposure and HLA in healthy donors. Overall study findings and caveats: Reported results showed that the classifier diagnosed cytomegalovirus status with high specificity and sensitivity. According to a later analysis, TCR clusters from the first cohort tended to co-occur in the 120 or so validation repertoires.

Clones were sequenced by immunoSEQ multiplex PCR, and TCRdb holds only the in-frame ones, with some missing. The sample shows 220,000 or so clones, roughly 88% of them seen only once. Donors came from a validation cohort of some 110 subjects, distinct from the first 666-subject cohort. By share, this clone counts as medium-sized. Its specificity is unknown. Germline V gene lookup returns CDR1 SQVTM and CDR2 ANQGSEA. The CDR3 covers 13 residues. The ends lost 4 bases at V and 3 bases at J; junction bases unmatched: 5. The clonotype comes from a woman aged 30 to 39 in good health and CMV-seropositive. The V call is TRBV29-1, the J call TRBJ1-2; TRBD1 aligns across 7 bases. The sequenced sample was PBMCs. The CDR3 loop is CSVGPGQDYGYTF. The CDR3 DNA reads TGCAGCGTTGGCCCCGGACAGGACTATGGCTACACCTTC.